Below are 24 T cell receptor beta chains sequenced from a single sample in a study of blood T cell repertoires in COVID-19. Here immunoSEQ multiplex PCR was the method, and the copy in TCRdb shows in-frame clones only, minus some. The data contain 250,000 or so clones, roughly 80% of them singletons. The specimen sequenced was peripheral blood. Receptors originate from an older man with acute or convalescent COVID-19.

The chain employs TRBV7-9 and TRBJ1-6, with D maybe TRBD1 (6 bases). The germline gives CDR1 SEHNR, CDR2 FQNEAQ (reference sequence). V lost 8 bases and J lost 4, with 9 bases in between. This CDR3 has 13 residues. The CDR3 DNA reads TGTGCCAGCTCGCAGGGGTATAATTCACCCCTCCACTTT. Amino acid sequence: CASSQGYNSPLHF.

This chain connects TRBV19 to TRBJ1-3; 7 bases map to TRBD1. This CDR3 contains 15 residues. CDR1 and CDR2 (germline): LNHDA, SQIVND (reference sequence). After removal of 5 bases from V and 2 bases from J, the junction contained 6 bases not matched to a gene. The CDR3 sequence: CASSVTGTAGNTIYF. DNA for the CDR3: TGTGCCAGTAGTGTGACCGGGACAGCTGGAAACACCATATATTTT.

This clone has only a few counts. V and J are TRBV6-5 and TRBJ1-2; TRBD1 matches at 8 bases. The CDR3 extends over 15 amino acids. The ends lost 6 bases at V and 2 bases at J; junction bases unmatched: 8. Germline loops: CDR1 MNHEY, CDR2 SVGAGI. DNA of the CDR3: TGTGCCAGCAGATCCAACGGACAGGGCAACTATGGCTACACCTTC. The encoded protein is CASRSNGQGNYGYTF.

The chain employs TRBV18 and TRBJ2-2, with D possibly matching TRBD1 (5 bases). Deletions cut 5 bases from V and 0 bases from J, with 13 bases between. The CDR3 sequence is 16 residues long. CDR1 is KGHSH, CDR2 LQKENI, per germline. CDR3 region: CASSDQGFANTGELFF. CDR3 nucleotides: TGTGCCAGCTCAGATCAGGGATTCGCGAACACCGGGGAGCTGTTTTTT.

This chain uses TRBV19 with TRBJ2-2, with D possibly matching TRBD2 (5 bases). The V gene lost 5 bases and the J gene lost 6 bases, with 10 bases spanning the gap. CDR3 length: 13 amino acids. Looked up from germline, CDR1 is LNHDA and CDR2 is SQIVND (reference sequence). CDR3 amino acids: CASSGGRAGELFF. In DNA, the CDR3 is TGTGCCAGTAGTGGTGGGAGAGCCGGGGAGCTGTTTTTT.

J is TRBJ2-3 and V is TRBV19; 15 bases are a match to TRBD2. This CDR3 has 18 amino acids. CDR1 is LNHDA, CDR2 SQIVND, per germline (reference sequence). Losses at the gene ends were 3 bases for V and 0 bases for J; bases not matched to a gene: 4. CDR3 bases: TGTGCCAGTAGTATGGGGGGACTAGCGGGAGGAAGCACAGATACGCAGTATTTT. This codes for CASSMGGLAGGSTDTQYF.

This chain connects TRBV7-2 to TRBJ2-7; 9 positions agree with TRBD2. Germline CDR1 and CDR2: SGHTA and FQGNSA. Unmatched junction bases numbered 6, after V lost 4 bases and J lost 2 bases. The CDR3 runs 15 residues. The CDR3 nucleotides are TGTGCCAGCAGCTCCACAGCGGGGGGTCCCTACGAGCAGTACTTC. Residues: CASSSTAGGPYEQYF.

The rearrangement joins TRBV19 to TRBJ2-1; 10 nucleotides agree with TRBD1. CDR1 is LNHDA and CDR2 is SQIVND in the germline V gene (reference sequence). The CDR3 runs to 17 residues. V shed 3 bases, J shed 5 bases, and the junction held 10 bases outside the gene matches. Written as DNA, the CDR3 is TGTGCCAGTAGTATCTTTTTCGGGACAGGGGCCAACAATGAGCAGTTCTTC. It yields the protein CASSIFFGTGANNEQFF.

The chain uses TRBV28 and TRBJ1-2, with a tentative D call TRBD1 (5 bases). V lost 8 bases, J lost 4 bases, and 14 bases lay in between. The germline V gene has CDR1 MDHEN and CDR2 SYDVKM. This CDR3 spans 13 amino acids. The CDR3 DNA reads as TGTGCCAGCGACCGCGGGGCTTCCTATGGCTACACCTTC. Encoded protein: CASDRGASYGYTF.

The chain carries TRBV11-2 and TRBJ2-2; 9 bases match TRBD1. This CDR3 spans 17 amino acids. Germline CDR1 is SGHAT and CDR2 is FQNNGV. V dropped 6 bases and J dropped 3; count of bases not matched to a gene: 11. This chain's CDR3 is CASRPSGQGLYTGELFF. In nucleotides, the CDR3 is TGTGCCAGCAGACCATCCGGACAGGGGCTGTACACCGGGGAGCTGTTTTTT.

The chain couples TRBV11-1 to TRBJ1-1; the D gene is possibly TRBD1 (6 bases). CDR3 length equals 14 residues. Trimming removed 8 bases at V and 6 bases at J, with 19 bases between. Germline CDR1 SGHAT, CDR2 FQDESV (reference sequence). The CDR3 is CASWGPGIAPEAFF. Written as DNA, the CDR3 is TGTGCCAGCTGGGGGCCGGGGATTGCCCCTGAAGCTTTCTTT.

The rearrangement uses TRBV10-3 and TRBJ2-3, with 7 bases identical to TRBD1. V was clipped by 6 bases and J by 0 bases; unmatched bases: 6. The V gene's germline CDR1 is ENHRY and CDR2 SYGVKD. This CDR3 has 15 residues. CDR3 DNA: TGTGCCATCAGCTCGGGACAGTCTAGCACAGATACGCAGTATTTT. Translated, it gives CAISSGQSSTDTQYF.

This chain uses TRBV19 with TRBJ2-3; 10 nucleotides align to TRBD2. With V trimmed by 6 bases and J by 0 bases, 3 bases remained unmatched. Germline V lookup: CDR1 LNHDA, CDR2 SQIVND (reference sequence). There are 15 residues in the CDR3. CDR3 sequence (DNA): TGTGCCAGTAGAAAGACTAGCGGGAGCACAGATACGCAGTATTTT. Residues: CASRKTSGSTDTQYF.

This chain links TRBV6-4 with TRBJ2-7, with D possibly TRBD1 on 6 matching bases. CDR1 is MRHNA and CDR2 is SNTAGT in the germline V gene. The length of the CDR3 is 15 residues. V was shortened by 7 bases and J by 0 bases, with 16 bases between the two germline ends. The CDR3 protein is CASIPRDKPSYEQYF. CDR3 sequence (DNA): TGTGCCAGCATTCCCCGGGACAAGCCCTCCTACGAGCAGTACTTC.

The V call is TRBV6-6, the J call TRBJ2-7, with a weak D call TRBD2 (7 bases). This CDR3 spans 19 amino acids. Germline V lookup: CDR1 MNHNY, CDR2 SVGAGI (reference sequence). Trimming pared 5 bases from V and 1 base from J, leaving 27 bases between. The CDR3 is CASSQRPTRGGLKSYEQYF. CDR3 DNA sequence: TGTGCCAGCAGTCAACGACCCACAAGGGGGGGATTAAAGTCCTACGAGCAGTACTTC.

The chain joins TRBV18 to TRBJ1-5; D possibly corresponds to TRBD1 (5 bases). Deletions cut 5 bases from V and 1 base from J, with 6 bases between. The CDR3 totals 13 residues. Germline loops: CDR1 KGHSH, CDR2 LQKENI. The CDR3 DNA reads as TGTGCCAGCTCAGCAGGGAGCAATCAGCCCCAGCATTTT. Its protein product is CASSAGSNQPQHF.

The chain carries TRBV12-3 or TRBV12-4 and TRBJ2-1; 11 bases are shared with TRBD2. V lost 6 bases to trimming and J lost 7 bases; unmatched junction nucleotides: 2. The CDR3 covers 13 residues. CDR3 DNA: TGTGCCAGCAGACTAGCGGGAGCAAATGAGCAGTTCTTC. It is translated as CASRLAGANEQFF.

The J gene is TRBJ1-2, the V gene TRBV30; TRBD1 matches at 11 bases. The CDR3 extends over 15 amino acids. CDR1 GTSNPN and CDR2 SVGIG come from the germline V gene (reference sequence). Trimming at V came to 5 bases and at J to 4 bases, leaving 9 bases not matched to a gene. The CDR3 protein is CAWGGQGAKIYGYTF. The CDR3 DNA is TGTGCCTGGGGAGGACAGGGGGCGAAAATCTATGGCTACACCTTC.

The rearrangement uses TRBV6-5 and TRBJ1-4; TRBD1 matches at 7 bases. The CDR3 consists of 15 residues. V dropped 6 bases and J dropped 6; count of bases not matched to a gene: 10. Germline CDR1 and CDR2: MNHEY and SVGAGI. The CDR3 nucleotides are TGTGCCAGCAGGGACCCCGGCAGGGGGGATGAAAAACTGTTTTTT. Its protein is CASRDPGRGDEKLFF.

V usage is TRBV24-1 and J usage is TRBJ1-5, with D possibly matching TRBD1 (5 bases). V was trimmed by 3 bases and J by 11 bases, leaving 25 bases between them. Germline V gives CDR1 KGHDR, CDR2 SFDVKD. CDR3 length equals 17 residues. CDR3 protein: CATSDANTGRTTGAQHF. The CDR3 DNA is TGTGCCACCAGTGATGCCAATACAGGCCGAACCACCGGAGCCCAGCATTTT.

This chain joins TRBV27 and TRBJ1-6; D ambiguous. The CDR3 is 14 amino acids. Germline V gives CDR1 MNHEY, CDR2 SMNVEV (reference sequence). Trimming left V 5 bases short and J 3 bases short, with 8 bases between. The CDR3 DNA follows: TGTGCCAGCAGTAGAGGACTCTATAATTCACCCCTCCACTTT. Translating it yields CASSRGLYNSPLHF.

The J gene is TRBJ2-5, the V gene TRBV5-1, with D maybe TRBD2 (5 bases). Germline CDR1 reads SGHRS; CDR2 reads YFSETQ. The V and J ends lost 5 bases and 7 bases respectively, with 12 bases between them. CDR3 length: 12 residues. The CDR3 spells CASRPFRGTQYF. CDR3 DNA: TGCGCCAGCAGACCGTTCCGGGGGACCCAGTACTTC.

The chain joins TRBV3-1 (or the pseudogene TRBV3-2) to TRBJ2-3, with TRBD2 identical over 11 bases. Trimming removed 6 bases from V and 3 bases from J; junction bases left unmatched: 8. Germline V gene lookup returns CDR1 LGHDT and CDR2 YNNKEL (reference sequence). This CDR3 is 16 amino acids long. CDR3 sequence (DNA): TGTGCCAGCAGGCCACGGGGACTAGCGGAAACAGATACGCAGTATTTT. Encoded protein: CASRPRGLAETDTQYF.

The V and J genes are TRBV18 and TRBJ2-7; maybe TRBD1 (6 bases). Germline CDR1 reads KGHSH; CDR2 reads LQKENI. The CDR3 runs to 14 residues. Trimming shortened V by 6 bases and J by 0 bases, and 12 bases separated the two germline ends. The DNA of the CDR3 is TGTGCCAGCTCCCAGGACAGTAGCTCCTACGAGCAGTACTTC. Protein: CASSQDSSSYEQYF. The whole variable domain, filled in from reference TRBV18 and TRBJ2-7, reads NAGVMQNPRHLVRRRGQEARLRCSPMKGHSHVYWYRQLPEEGLKFMVYLQKENIIDESGMPKERFSAEFPKEGPSILRIQQVVRGDSAAYFCASSQDSSSYEQYFGPGTRLTVT.